One TCR beta chain is described in this entry. The antigen remains unidentified. J lost 1 base, V lost 9 bases, and 2 bases had no gene match. The CDR3 contains 14 residues. CDR1 and CDR2 from the germline V gene are LNHDA and SQIVND (reference sequence). This entry belongs to a study of cytotoxic CD8 clonotypes in ibrutinib-treated CLL. Whole-study context: The samples contained hundreds of thousands of productive templates on average. They also contained an average of 94,082 productive rearrangements.

Study-level points and caveats: Clonality at baseline surpassed age-matched healthy donors and tracked circulating CD8+ T-cell counts. Clonality went up at ibrutinib response and then declined back toward baseline at progression.

Clones were sequenced by immunoSEQ multiplex PCR, and TCRdb holds only the in-frame ones, with some missing. The data show 40,000 to 55,000 clones, less than 90% seen once. The sequence was obtained from a human donor with chronic lymphocytic leukemia. Specimen: PBMCs, collected after 24 months of ibrutinib treatment. The chain is built from TRBV19 and TRBJ2-2, with 10 bases that match TRBD2. This CDR3 is CASRTSGNTGELFF. Here the CDR3 DNA reads TGTGCCAGCCGGACTAGCGGGAACACCGGGGAGCTGTTTTTT.